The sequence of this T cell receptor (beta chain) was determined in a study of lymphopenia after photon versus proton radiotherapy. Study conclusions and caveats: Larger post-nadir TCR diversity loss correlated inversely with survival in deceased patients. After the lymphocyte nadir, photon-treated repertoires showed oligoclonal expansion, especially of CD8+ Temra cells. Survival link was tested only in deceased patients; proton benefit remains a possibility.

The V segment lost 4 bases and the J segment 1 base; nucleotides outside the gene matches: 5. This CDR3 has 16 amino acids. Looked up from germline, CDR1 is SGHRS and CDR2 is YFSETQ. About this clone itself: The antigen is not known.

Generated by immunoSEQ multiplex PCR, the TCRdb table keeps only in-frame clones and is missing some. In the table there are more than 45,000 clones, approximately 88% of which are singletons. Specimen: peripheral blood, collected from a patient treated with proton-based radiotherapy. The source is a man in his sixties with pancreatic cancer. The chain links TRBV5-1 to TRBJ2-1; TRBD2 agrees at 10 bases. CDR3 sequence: CASSPGLADSYNEQFF. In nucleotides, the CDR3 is TGCGCCAGCAGCCCCGGACTAGCGGATTCCTACAATGAGCAGTTCTTC. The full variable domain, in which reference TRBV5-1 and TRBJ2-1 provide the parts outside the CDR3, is KAGVTQTPRYLIKTRGQQVTLSCSPISGHRSVSWYQQTPGQGLQFLFEYFSETQRNKGNFPGRFSGRQFSNSRSEMNVSTLELGDSALYLCASSPGLADSYNEQFFGPGTRLTVL.